This TCR beta chain was documented in a study of cytomegalovirus exposure and HLA in healthy donors. Worth noting for this clone: Its antigen is currently unknown.

TCRdb's table, derived via immunoSEQ multiplex PCR, lists solely in-frame clones and lacks some. The sample holds approximately 65,000 clones, roughly nine tenths seen once. V dropped 6 bases and J dropped 5; count of bases not matched to a gene: 4. The length of the CDR3 is 13 residues. Germline V gene sequence: CDR1 MNHNS, CDR2 SASEGT. The approximately 120-subject validation cohort, separate from the 666-subject first cohort, included the donors. Study-wide findings and caveats: Among TCR sequences, most were rare, though some public TCRs appeared in many donors. Associated with cytomegalovirus, according to the listing, were fewer than 200 TCR beta chains. In the roughly 120 validation repertoires, a later analysis found that first-cohort TCR clusters tended to co-occur.

Material: PBMCs. The sequence came from a man younger than 35 in good health and CMV-seronegative. The chain joins TRBV6-1 to TRBJ2-7, with TRBD2 matching 10 bases. CDR3 protein: CASRAGGPDEQYF. The CDR3 bases are TGTGCCAGCAGAGCGGGAGGGCCAGACGAGCAGTACTTC.